This entry describes one TCR beta chain. As handled by the study authors: Estimates of nucleated cell counts were drawn from the amplification of reference gene primers. The data were produced by immunoSEQ multiplex PCR, yet TCRdb's version contains in-frame clones alone and is incomplete. V and J calls and clone size are as listed in that table; D and trimming were resolved from the DNA. The data show roughly 140,000 clones, approximately 80% seen once. The V gene's germline CDR1 is MNHEY and CDR2 SMNVEV (reference sequence). This CDR3 is built from 15 residues. V lost 1 base, J lost 2 bases, and 4 bases stayed unmatched. These data come from a study of blood T cell repertoires in COVID-19.

Sequencing was performed on PBMCs or T cells enriched from blood (not recorded which). The rearrangement uses TRBV27 and TRBJ1-2; 7 nucleotides agree with TRBD1. This receptor was identified in a man in his fifties in a cohort exposed to, infected with or recovered from COVID-19 (not recorded which). The CDR3 region has the DNA TGTGCCAGCAGTTTATGGGGACAGACCAACTATGGCTACACCTTC. Translation gives CASSLWGQTNYGYTF.